This T cell receptor beta chain was sequenced in a study of regulatory T cells in long-lasting Graves disease (dated by TCRdb to the early 2020s). Looking at the study overall: Newly diagnosed Graves' disease patients had taken antithyroid drugs for less than 3 months. This study used TCR sequencing and RNA sequencing of peripheral blood to compare persistent Graves' disease patients against newly diagnosed Graves' disease patients. The study was conducted in China and was registered as a clinical trial. A total of around 35 samples underwent TCR sequencing: about 13 from persistent and about 20 from newly diagnosed Graves' disease patients.

In light of the paper, this sample's time point label describes: newly diagnosed GD, antithyroid drugs for less than 3 months. RNA was extracted from PBMCs in TRIzol for both TCR sequencing and RNA sequencing. The diagnosis of Graves' disease followed American Thyroid Association guidelines. The patients came from an endocrinology department in Xi'an, China. Each patient gave 8.5 to 9.5 milliliters of peripheral blood, collected in an EDTA anticoagulant tube. PBMCs were isolated by Ficoll Paque Plus density gradient separation without further T cell sorting. An Agilent 2100 Bioanalyzer and agarose gel were used to check RNA quality, while a NanoDrop 2000 measured RNA concentration. The CDR3 contains 15 residues, cysteine and phenylalanine counted. Just the 45-base CDR3 DNA is kept, in frame starting at base 1. For CDR1 and CDR2, the germline V gene lists SGDLS and YYNGEE. General findings and caveats noted by the study authors: The study examined only peripheral blood because the primary lesion, thyroid tissue, could not be accessed. Persistent patients shared more public clonotypes among themselves (2,741) than newly diagnosed patients did (approximately 900). Persistent disease showed preferential use of TRBV28, TRBJ1-2 and TRBJ2-5, whereas newly diagnosed disease favored TRBV20-1 and TRBJ2-1. The small sample size was acknowledged by the authors as a limitation that may reduce accuracy. Persistent Graves' disease patients showed lower TCR Shannon entropy and fewer highly expanded clones than newly diagnosed patients, suggesting clonal expansion. Sequencing and analysis were restricted to the TCR beta chain.

This clonotype was picked up a small number of times. No antigen is known for it. Base-call qualities are not available, and no considerably larger clone is one nucleotide away. The library was produced with multiplex PCR. Sequencing took place on an Illumina HiSeq 4000. CDR3 regions were amplified by Arm-PCR with iRepertoire HTBI primers to construct TCR beta libraries. Gel purification was performed on PCR products prior to sequencing. Processing in the source paper ran as follows. A total of under 80 TRBV and some 15 TRBJ segments were identified across samples and were used for gene usage analysis of CDR3 amino acid clonotypes. Filtered high-quality paired reads were merged into contigs using COPE and FqMerger. Contigs were aligned with BLAST to IMGT TRBV, TRBD and TRBJ reference genes, and CDR3 was defined per IMGT. Clonotypes above 0.1% frequency were classified as highly expanded clones. Shannon entropy was used to measure repertoire diversity, and the Gini coefficient was used to measure V-J evenness. Clonotypes shared by more than one individual were considered public. TCRdb took the public reads, trimmed them with fastp at Q25, ran MiXCR for clone calling and kept in-frame beta chains. Each entry is one CDR3 protein sequence, shown with its most common DNA and genes. The V and J calls and clone size come from TCRdb's table, not from the authors' own analysis. Present in this sample are roughly 400,000 distinct CDR3 sequences, 16% of which were seen just once. The top ten clonotypes cover under 30% of the sample.

Another study also made use of these data, one on T cells in Graves' hyperthyroidism and ophthalmopathy. From the second report: A patient counted as having stable Graves' hyperthyroidism if no progression to ophthalmopathy occurred over 18 months of follow-up. Hyperthyroidism patients were newly diagnosed, with disease duration under 2 months, and aged 18 to 65 years. Exclusion was applied to patients with uncontrolled infections, other autoimmune diseases, pregnancy or lactation. Diagnoses relied on clinical symptoms, serum thyroxine and TRAb, thyroid ultrasound and orbital computed tomography. The TCR CDR3 was subjected to a first round of RT-PCR using the HTBI primer set and the Qiagen OneStep RT-PCR kit. Most expanded thyroid clonotypes (frequency above 0.001) were also detected in blood, suggesting blood repertoires may reflect thyroid immune responses. Ophthalmopathy was separated from stable hyperthyroidism by a 13 V-J signature model, with over 85% sensitivity and roughly 81% specificity obtained in cross-validation and 80%/75% obtained in testing. In validation, the model predicted progression to ophthalmopathy a median of around 6.5 months before onset, with roughly 71% sensitivity and more than 72% specificity. To identify TCR V-J signatures that set the groups apart, the researchers used a discovery cohort of 100 patients, made up of around 42 with Graves' ophthalmopathy and approximately 57 with stable Graves' hyperthyroidism. Whether ophthalmopathy could be predicted prospectively was tested in an independent validation cohort made up of under 20 hyperthyroidism patients plus 17 patients who later progressed to ophthalmopathy. The roughly 90 discovery patients were divided at random into training and test sets in a 7:3 ratio. In addition, the study compared T-cell repertoires in thyroid tissue and in blood from roughly six Graves' hyperthyroidism patients. After blood sampling, hyperthyroidism patients were treated with methimazole at a starting dose of 30 mg daily, and ophthalmopathy patients were treated with high-dose intravenous methylprednisolone. A second multiplex PCR round built the libraries, followed by size selection and purification. Libraries were sequenced paired-end with 100 bp reads on an Illumina HiSeq2000. SOAPnuke was used to process the raw data, throwing out any read that contained adapters or uncalled bases, had a mean Phred below 15, or lacked an exact constant-primer or identifier match. COPE v1.2.5 was used to merge high-quality paired reads, and clonotypes were defined as unique nucleotide sequences. MiTCR v1.1 was used to align clonotypes to the IMGT TRBV, TRBD and TRBJ reference segments. The analysis was restricted to V-J combinations with a frequency above 0.0001, which together covered 98% to 99.2% of the repertoires. A TCS score was defined as the ratio of F50 (clonal expansion) to E x V (chaos), with BLOSUM62-based TCRdist applied between CDR3 peptides within each V-J. Welch's t-statistics and random forest reduced 500 to 550 V-J features to 10 to 15, which were used in a naive Bayes classifier (R e1071). No statistical method was used to set the sample size in advance, and investigators knew the group allocation. The paper describes TCR Vbeta CDR3 sequencing of roughly 130 peripheral blood samples, made up of about 41 ophthalmopathy patients, approximately 76 hyperthyroidism patients and around 17 progressor patients.

The chain is encoded by TRBV9 joined to TRBJ2-3, and TRBD1 aligns with 7 junction nucleotides. The end of the DNA fits TRBJ2-7 better, so the J call may be wrong. The starting material was peripheral blood mononuclear cells (PBMCs), obtained at new diagnosis, from a patient treated with antithyroid drugs. The receptor comes from a woman between 18 and 29 years old with Graves disease. Donor details come from another sample of the same person, matched by shared clones. The encoded CDR3 is CASSVGAGGPIEQYF. The DNA sequence is as follows: TGTGCCAGCAGCGTAGGAGCAGGGGGTCCCATCGAGCAGTACTTC.